The present T cell receptor (beta chain) was sequenced within a study of shared clonotypes between healthy human individuals. Whole-study findings and limits: Non-shared clonotypes had lower generation probabilities than those shared by all four donors.

Concerning this clone itself: Its antigen remains unidentified.

The CDR3 extends over 13 amino acids. Looked up from germline, CDR1 is LNHDA and CDR2 is SQIVND (reference sequence). Trimming took off 7 bases at V and 4 bases at J, with 13 bases between the two ends. The repertoire was sequenced with immunoSEQ multiplex PCR; TCRdb's copy has only in-frame clones and lacks some. Of roughly 2.2 million clones in the sample, roughly 92% were seen once. The sample was naive CD4+ T cells from PBMCs. Subset described: CD45RA+ positively selected. This clonotype was obtained from a man younger than 35 in good health. Some clones in this sample may be carry-over from other donors' samples. This chain links TRBV19 with TRBJ1-2, with no clear D. CDR3 sequence: CASTIEGRYGYTF. CDR3 in DNA: TGTGCCAGTACCATTGAGGGCCGCTATGGCTACACCTTC.